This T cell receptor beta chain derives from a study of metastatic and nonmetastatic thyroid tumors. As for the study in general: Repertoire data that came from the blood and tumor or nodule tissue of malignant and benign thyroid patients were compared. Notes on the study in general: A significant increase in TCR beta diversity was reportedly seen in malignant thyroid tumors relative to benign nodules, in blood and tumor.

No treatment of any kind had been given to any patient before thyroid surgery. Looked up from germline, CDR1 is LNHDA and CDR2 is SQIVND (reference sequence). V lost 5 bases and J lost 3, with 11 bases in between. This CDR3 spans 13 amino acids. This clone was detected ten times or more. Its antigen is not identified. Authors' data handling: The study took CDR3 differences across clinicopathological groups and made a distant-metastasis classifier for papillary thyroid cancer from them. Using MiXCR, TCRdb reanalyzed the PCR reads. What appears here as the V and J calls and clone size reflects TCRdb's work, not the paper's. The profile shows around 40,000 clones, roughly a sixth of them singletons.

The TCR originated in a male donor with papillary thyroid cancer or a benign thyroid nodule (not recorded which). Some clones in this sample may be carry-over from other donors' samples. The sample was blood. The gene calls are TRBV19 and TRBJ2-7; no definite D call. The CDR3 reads CASSDTIGYEQYF. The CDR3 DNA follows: TGTGCCAGTAGTGATACCATCGGCTACGAGCAGTACTTC.